This entry lists 24 T cell receptor beta chains sequenced from one sample in a study of PD-1 blockade in classical Hodgkin lymphoma. Libraries were prepared by immunoSEQ multiplex PCR; TCRdb keeps only in-frame clonotypes and omits some of them. The table has 90,000 to 100,000 clones, just under 95% seen once. All patients experienced relapse after autologous stem cell transplantation, and brentuximab vedotin exposure was variable. Source: peripheral blood mononuclear cells (PBMCs), taken at baseline. Receptors originate from a human donor with classical Hodgkin lymphoma.

J is TRBJ2-1 and V is TRBV11-2, with 7 positions matching TRBD2. The CDR3 is 15 residues long. V lost 6 bases, J lost 4 bases, and 9 bases stayed unmatched. The germline CDR1 and CDR2 sequences are SGHAT and FQNNGV. The CDR3 region is CASRDWGGSYNEQFF. The CDR3 DNA sequence: TGTGCCAGCAGGGATTGGGGGGGTTCGTACAATGAGCAGTTCTTC.

CDR3 DNA: TGCGCCAGCAGCTTGAGGGTTCTCGGGCGTTCGACTAATGAAAAACTGTTTTTT. Protein sequence: CASSLRVLGRSTNEKLFF. The chain recombines TRBV5-1 with TRBJ1-4, with D unclear. The CDR3 contains 18 residues. The ends were cut back, 1 base at V and 2 bases at J, with 18 bases in the middle. Germline V gene lookup returns CDR1 SGHRS and CDR2 YFSETQ.

The genes are TRBV27 and TRBJ2-7, with D perhaps TRBD1 (6 bases). Trimming shortened V by 5 bases and J by 2 bases, and 16 bases separated the two germline ends. Looked up from germline, CDR1 is MNHEY and CDR2 is SMNVEV (reference sequence). CDR3 size: 15 residues. CDR3 nucleotides: TGTGCCAGCAGTGGGGCCGGGACATTCACCTACGAGCAGTACTTC. Translated, it gives CASSGAGTFTYEQYF.

The J gene is TRBJ2-2, the V gene TRBV7-6; no reliable D call. The V and J ends lost 3 bases and 6 bases respectively, with 8 bases between them. This CDR3 is 13 amino acids long. Germline lookup yields CDR1 SGHVS and CDR2 FNYEAQ. This CDR3 is CASSLLASGELFF. CDR3 sequence (DNA): TGTGCCAGCAGCTTGTTGGCCTCCGGGGAGCTGTTTTTT.

This clone was seen a single time. The gene calls are TRBV5-6 and TRBJ1-4, with 8 positions matching TRBD1. V trimming: 0 bases; J trimming: 6 bases; junction bases outside the gene matches: 4. There are 15 residues in the CDR3. Germline V gene data show CDR1 as SGHDT and CDR2 as YYEEEE. CDR3 sequence reads: CASSLAGTGYEKLFF. The DNA for the CDR3 is TGTGCCAGCAGCTTGGCTGGGACAGGCTATGAAAAACTGTTTTTT.

This clone was detected once. This chain joins TRBV18 and TRBJ2-3; D assignment may be TRBD1 or TRBD2 (5 bases each). CDR3 length: 21 residues. The germline CDR1 and CDR2 sequences are KGHSH and LQKENI. The V gene lost 6 bases and the J gene lost 5 bases, with 36 bases spanning the gap. CDR3 region: CASSPDASRGMVGEGRDTQYF. The CDR3 DNA reads TGTGCCAGCTCGCCAGATGCTTCACGAGGGATGGTAGGGGAAGGGAGAGATACGCAGTATTTT.

The chain carries TRBV5-4 and TRBJ1-4, with 7 bases lining up with TRBD1. CDR3 length equals 14 residues. V trimming: 4 bases; J trimming: 5 bases; junction bases outside the gene matches: 5. The germline V gene encodes CDR1 SGHNT and CDR2 YYREEE (reference sequence). For the CDR3, the DNA is TGTGCCAGCAGCCCCGGGACAGAGAATGAAAAACTGTTTTTT. This translates into CASSPGTENEKLFF. Using reference TRBV5-4 and TRBJ1-4 for the parts outside the CDR3, the full variable domain is ETGVTQSPTHLIKTRGQQVTLRCSSQSGHNTVSWYQQALGQGPQFIFQYYREEENGRGNFPPRFSGLQFPNYSSELNVNALELDDSALYLCASSPGTENEKLFFGSGTQLSVL.

The J gene is TRBJ1-3, the V gene TRBV9; D perhaps matches TRBD1 (5 bases). CDR1 is SGDLS and CDR2 is YYNGEE in the germline V gene. The ends were cut back, 3 bases at V and 1 base at J, with 14 bases in the middle. This CDR3 spans 16 amino acids. DNA for the CDR3: TGTGCCAGCAGCGCTGATCCCCGGGGGTCTGGAAACACCATATATTTT. Its translation: CASSADPRGSGNTIYF.

This sequence joins TRBV5-6 and TRBJ1-1; D gene unclear. The V end lost 0 bases, the J end lost 2 bases, and 8 bases lay between the germline ends. The CDR3 has 14 amino acids. Germline loops: CDR1 SGHDT, CDR2 YYEEEE. CDR3 bases: TGTGCCAGCAGCTTGGAAGGGTTTAACACTGAAGCTTTCTTT. Encoded protein: CASSLEGFNTEAFF.

Here the CDR3 reads CASRLRETQNTEAFF. The CDR3 DNA is TGTGCCAGCAGATTAAGAGAAACCCAGAACACTGAAGCTTTCTTT. The V call is TRBV27, the J call TRBJ1-1; D uncertain. The CDR3 sequence is 15 residues long. The V gene lost 6 bases and the J gene lost 1 base, with 15 bases spanning the gap. Germline-derived CDR1 and CDR2 are MNHEY and SMNVEV (reference sequence).

This clone was detected only a few times. This chain uses TRBV19 with TRBJ1-1; a weak D match, TRBD1 (6 bases). Trimming removed 4 bases from V and 2 bases from J, with 17 bases in between. CDR3 length: 16 residues. From germline, CDR1 is LNHDA and CDR2 SQIVND (reference sequence). CDR3 DNA sequence: TGTGCCAGTAGTAGCGGCATTGGGACATTCAACACTGAAGCTTTCTTT. Residues: CASSSGIGTFNTEAFF.

The V and J genes are TRBV19 and TRBJ1-2; a weak D match, TRBD1 (6 bases). This CDR3 has 15 amino acids. Per the germline V gene, CDR1 is LNHDA and CDR2 is SQIVND (reference sequence). With 3 bases removed from V and 8 bases from J, the gap between germline ends came to 19 bases. CDR3 region: CASSITPGQREGYTF. The CDR3 bases are TGTGCCAGTAGTATCACACCGGGACAAAGGGAGGGCTACACCTTC.

The chain carries TRBV6-4 and TRBJ2-1; 10 nucleotides line up with TRBD2. This CDR3 has 13 amino acids. J gave up 7 bases and V 5 bases, and 2 bases lay outside the gene matches. In germline, CDR1 is MRHNA, CDR2 SNTAGT. The CDR3: CASSLAGVNEQFF. CDR3 DNA sequence: TGTGCCAGCAGTCTAGCGGGAGTTAATGAGCAGTTCTTC.

V is TRBV7-7 and J is TRBJ2-1, with 8 bases aligning to TRBD2. The CDR3 has 16 residues. Trimming removed 2 bases from V and 4 bases from J; junction bases left unmatched: 7. CDR1 is SSHAT and CDR2 is FNYEAQ in the germline V gene (reference sequence). The CDR3 nucleotides are TGTGCCAGCAGCTTATTAGGAGCGGGAGTGTACAATGAGCAGTTCTTC. Protein: CASSLLGAGVYNEQFF. Full variable domain (missing parts from reference TRBV7-7 and TRBJ2-1): GAGVSQSPRYKVTKRGQDVTLRCDPISSHATLYWYQQALGQGPEFLTYFNYEAQPDKSGLPSDRFSAERPEGSISTLTIQRTEQRDSAMYRCASSLLGAGVYNEQFFGPGTRLTVL.

In DNA, the CDR3 is TGTGCCAGCAGTGAAGAAAGTTCCCCGAACACTGAAGCTTTCTTT. Translation gives CASSEESSPNTEAFF. The J gene is TRBJ1-1, the V gene TRBV6-1; no clear D. There are 15 residues in the CDR3. Germline values: CDR1 MNHNS, CDR2 SASEGT. Between the trimmed V and J ends, which lost 1 base and 1 base, there was a span of 10 bases.

This chain links TRBV2 with TRBJ2-3; 11 nucleotides align to TRBD2. The V gene's germline CDR1 is SNHLY and CDR2 FYNNEI. This CDR3 is 15 amino acids long. The ends lost 8 bases at V and 2 bases at J; junction bases unmatched: 6. This CDR3 reads CASGELAGDTDTQYF. CDR3 nucleotide sequence: TGTGCCAGCGGAGAACTAGCGGGAGACACAGATACGCAGTATTTT.

The V and J genes are TRBV7-9 and TRBJ2-7, with D perhaps TRBD1 (5 bases). Germline V gene lookup returns CDR1 SEHNR and CDR2 FQNEAQ (reference sequence). V was shortened by 6 bases and J by 3 bases, with 18 bases between the two germline ends. This CDR3 comprises 15 residues. In DNA form, the CDR3 reads TGTGCCAGCAGTGGGGCACTACCAGGTGTCTACGAGCAGTACTTC. Protein sequence: CASSGALPGVYEQYF.

The chain is built from TRBV4-2 and TRBJ2-1, with 7 bases lining up with TRBD2. J was trimmed by 7 bases and V by 2 bases; bases with no gene match: 8. Germline V gene lookup returns CDR1 LGHNA and CDR2 YNFKEQ. This CDR3 spans 15 amino acids. Here the CDR3 DNA reads TGTGCCAGCAGCCAACAAGAACTAGCGCCGAATGAGCAGTTCTTC. Translating it yields CASSQQELAPNEQFF.

This clone was observed once. The chain couples TRBV5-1 to TRBJ2-5, with D possibly being TRBD1 (5 bases). V was pared by 0 bases and J by 7 bases, with 10 bases between. Germline CDR1 is SGHRS and CDR2 is YFSETQ. The CDR3 runs to 13 residues. CDR3 nucleotides: TGCGCCAGCAGCTTGGCAGGGCAGGGGACCCAGTACTTC. This gives the protein CASSLAGQGTQYF.

The V gene is TRBV28, the J gene TRBJ2-1; the match to TRBD1 covers 9 bases. V lost 5 bases and J lost 6; bases outside the gene matches: 5. The CDR3 consists of 14 residues. Per germline, CDR1 MDHEN and CDR2 SYDVKM. As DNA, the CDR3 is TGTGCCAGCAGTGAGGACAGGGGACGCAATGAGCAGTTCTTC. Translation gives CASSEDRGRNEQFF.

As concerns this clone: The sample holds other DNA sequences that translate to the same CDR3. The rearrangement joins TRBV15 to TRBJ2-2; D is perhaps TRBD1 or TRBD2 (5 bases each). In germline, CDR1 is LNHNV, CDR2 YYDKDF (reference sequence). The CDR3 totals 15 residues. V gave up 0 bases and J gave up 4 bases, with 9 bases separating them. The CDR3 DNA follows: TGTGCCACCAGCAGAGATAGGGGACGCACCGGGGAGCTGTTTTTT. It specifies CATSRDRGRTGELFF.

This clone was seen just once. The gene calls are TRBV5-1 and TRBJ1-2; D unresolved. The CDR3 contains 16 residues. Trimming cost V 0 bases and J 4 bases, with 16 bases left between them. Per germline, CDR1 SGHRS and CDR2 YFSETQ. The CDR3 coding sequence is TGCGCCAGCAGCTTGGCCGAGGCAGGAAACCGCTATGGCTACACCTTC. The encoded protein is CASSLAEAGNRYGYTF.

The chain has TRBV4-1 and TRBJ2-1; the D is unclear. Germline CDR1 MGHRA, CDR2 YSYEKL. This CDR3 has 18 residues. The germline V and J ends were trimmed by 0 bases and 5 bases, with 20 bases remaining between them. The CDR3 DNA follows: TGCGCCAGCAGCCAAGATGGTCCCAGTGTAACAATTAACAATGAGCAGTTCTTC. Amino acid sequence: CASSQDGPSVTINNEQFF.

This chain links TRBV10-3 with TRBJ2-7; 7 positions match TRBD1. Germline V gives CDR1 ENHRY, CDR2 SYGVKD. CDR3 length: 13 residues. Trimming took 10 bases from V and 2 from J; bases not matched to a gene: 8. The chain's CDR3 is CATDRTGAYEQYF. CDR3 bases: TGTGCCACCGACAGGACAGGAGCCTACGAGCAGTACTTC.